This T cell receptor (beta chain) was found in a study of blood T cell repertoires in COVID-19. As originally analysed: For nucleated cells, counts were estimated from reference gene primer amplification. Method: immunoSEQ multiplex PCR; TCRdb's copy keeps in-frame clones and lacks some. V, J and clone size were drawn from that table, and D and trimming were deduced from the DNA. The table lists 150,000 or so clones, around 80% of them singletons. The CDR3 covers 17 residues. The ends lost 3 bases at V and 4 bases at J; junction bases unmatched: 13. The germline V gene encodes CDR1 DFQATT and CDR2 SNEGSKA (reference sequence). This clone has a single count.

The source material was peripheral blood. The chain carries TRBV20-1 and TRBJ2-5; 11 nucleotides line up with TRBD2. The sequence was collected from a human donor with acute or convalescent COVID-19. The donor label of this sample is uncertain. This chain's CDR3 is CSASRGLAGYSRETQYF. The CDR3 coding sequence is TGCAGTGCTAGTCGAGGACTAGCGGGCTACTCTCGAGAGACCCAGTACTTC.